This T cell receptor (beta chain) was sequenced during a study of radiotherapy plus CTLA-4 blockade in lung cancer. Overall study: Disease control reached 31%, with objective responses in approximately 17%. Study-level points and caveats: Interferon-beta and early blood T cell clone dynamics reportedly predicted response best.

Remarks on this clone: Its matching antigen is unknown.

This CDR3 comprises 17 residues. CDR1 is LGHNA and CDR2 is YSLEER in the germline V gene. V lost 0 bases and J lost 0, with 9 bases in between. Produced via immunoSEQ multiplex PCR; TCRdb's table is partial and in-frame only. This sample has tens of thousands of clones; approximately 80% occur once, and the top ten carry about 15%. This chain joins TRBV4-3 and TRBJ2-6; D gene unclear. Sequenced material: peripheral blood, taken from a patient treated with radiotherapy plus ipilimumab. The TCR comes from a human donor with non-small cell lung cancer that progressed on radiotherapy plus ipilimumab. The DNA of the CDR3 is TGCGCCAGCAGCCAAGATATCCGGAGCTCTGGGGCCAACGTCCTGACTTTC. It specifies CASSQDIRSSGANVLTF.